The 27 T cell receptor beta chains below were found in one sample sequenced in a study of blood T cell repertoires in COVID-19. Repertoires were generated with immunoSEQ multiplex PCR, while TCRdb's copy carries only in-frame clones and drops some. The sample consists of 150,000 to 200,000 clones, approximately 78% of them appearing once. Source material: peripheral blood. The source is a human donor in a cohort sampled during active COVID-19.

By sample share, this clone is large. J is TRBJ1-4 and V is TRBV19; the D gene is possibly TRBD1 (6 bases). V dropped 6 bases and J dropped 5 bases, with 25 bases sitting between them. This CDR3 comprises 18 residues. CDR1 LNHDA and CDR2 SQIVND come from the germline V gene (reference sequence). In DNA form, the CDR3 reads TGTGCCAGTAGACCGCTCGTCGGCGGGGGCTTAACGAATGAAAAACTGTTTTTT. Translating gives CASRPLVGGGLTNEKLFF. The full variable domain, its missing parts supplied by reference TRBV19 and TRBJ1-4, is DGGITQSPKYLFRKEGQNVTLSCEQNLNHDAMYWYRQDPGQGLRLIYYSQIVNDFQKGDIAEGYSVSREKKESFPLTVTSAQKNPTAFYLCASRPLVGGGLTNEKLFFGSGTQLSVL.

The chain combines TRBV6-5 with TRBJ1-6; D possibly corresponds to TRBD1 (6 bases). Germline CDR1 MNHEY, CDR2 SVGAGI. The CDR3 has 15 amino acids. With 0 bases removed from V and 10 bases from J, the gap between germline ends came to 13 bases. CDR3 sequence reads: CASSYSNLGASPLHF. The CDR3 coding sequence is TGTGCCAGCAGTTACTCGAATCTGGGGGCCTCACCCCTCCACTTT.

The chain uses TRBV5-1 and TRBJ1-3; tentative D call: TRBD1 (6 bases). Germline loops: CDR1 SGHRS, CDR2 YFSETQ. Between the trimmed V and J ends, which lost 0 bases and 10 bases, there was a span of 11 bases. This CDR3 comprises 13 residues. CDR3 bases: TGCGCCAGCAGCTTGGCCGGGACATCTACCATATATTTT. Translating it yields CASSLAGTSTIYF. Using reference TRBV5-1 and TRBJ1-3 for the parts outside the CDR3, the full variable domain is KAGVTQTPRYLIKTRGQQVTLSCSPISGHRSVSWYQQTPGQGLQFLFEYFSETQRNKGNFPGRFSGRQFSNSRSEMNVSTLELGDSALYLCASSLAGTSTIYFGEGSWLTVV.

The sample holds one count of this clone. V gene TRBV27 combines with J gene TRBJ2-7; 13 bases map to TRBD2. V gave up 4 bases and J gave up 1 base; unmatched junction bases: 1. The CDR3 consists of 15 residues. Germline CDR1 reads MNHEY; CDR2 reads SMNVEV (reference sequence). The CDR3 sequence is CASSSGLAGSYEQYF. CDR3 sequence (DNA): TGTGCCAGCAGTTCGGGACTAGCGGGATCCTACGAGCAGTACTTC.

This clone turned up a few times. This chain joins TRBV29-1 and TRBJ2-7; 9 positions match TRBD1. The CDR3 consists of 12 residues. Germline assignment: CDR1 SQVTM and CDR2 ANQGSEA. Trimming took 7 bases from V and 6 from J; bases not matched to a gene: 7. The CDR3 nucleotides read TGCAGCGCGGGGGACAGGGCGGGCGAGCAGTACTTC. Translation gives CSAGDRAGEQYF.

V is TRBV9 and J is TRBJ2-2; D not resolved. The CDR3 runs to 14 residues. The germline CDR1 and CDR2 sequences are SGDLS and YYNGEE. V gave up 2 bases and J gave up 6 bases, with 11 bases separating them. This CDR3 reads CASSVALEAGELFF. The CDR3 DNA reads as TGTGCCAGCAGCGTCGCTTTAGAGGCCGGGGAGCTGTTTTTT.

This chain uses TRBV27 with TRBJ2-7; a possible D gene is TRBD1 (6 bases). Germline V gene data show CDR1 as MNHEY and CDR2 as SMNVEV (reference sequence). There are 14 residues in the CDR3. With 2 bases removed from V and 1 base from J, the gap between germline ends came to 9 bases. The CDR3: CASSLGQGSYEQYF. CDR3 in DNA: TGTGCCAGCAGTTTAGGGCAGGGGTCCTACGAGCAGTACTTC.

The V gene is TRBV18, the J gene TRBJ1-2; D ambiguous. The ends were cut back, 2 bases at V and 6 bases at J, with 10 bases in the middle. From germline, CDR1 is KGHSH and CDR2 LQKENI. The CDR3 sequence is 13 residues long. DNA of the CDR3: TGTGCCAGCTCACCAAAAACAGAAGATGGCTACACCTTC. It codes for CASSPKTEDGYTF.

The chain recombines TRBV10-2 with TRBJ2-1; TRBD2 aligns across 7 bases. The CDR3 spans 13 residues. Looked up from germline, CDR1 is WSHSY and CDR2 is SAAADI. V shed 7 bases, J shed 10 bases, and the junction held 10 bases outside the gene matches. CDR3 sequence reads: CASTKDASGEQFF. The CDR3 region has the DNA TGCGCCAGCACTAAAGACGCTAGCGGAGAGCAGTTCTTC.

The sample holds one count of this clone. V is TRBV27 and J is TRBJ2-7; 12 bases match TRBD1. The CDR3 has 13 residues. Germline V CDR1 and CDR2: MNHEY, SMNVEV (reference sequence). Trimming cost V 8 bases and J 6 bases; bases outside gene matches: 5. As DNA, the CDR3 is TGTGCCAGCTCGGGACAGGGGGCTGCCGAGCAGTACTTC. This codes for CASSGQGAAEQYF.

The rearrangement joins TRBV27 to TRBJ2-5; 9 nucleotides match TRBD2. The CDR3 consists of 16 residues. The V and J ends lost 0 bases and 5 bases, in that order; junction bases with no gene match: 7. Germline V lookup: CDR1 MNHEY, CDR2 SMNVEV (reference sequence). The CDR3 nucleotides read TGTGCCAGCAGTTTATCTCCTAGCGGGGTACGGGAGACCCAGTACTTC. It is translated as CASSLSPSGVRETQYF.

J is TRBJ2-7 and V is TRBV4-3; D is possibly TRBD1 (6 bases). The length of the CDR3 is 16 residues. V lost 3 bases to trimming and J lost 4 bases, with 19 bases between them. CDR1 is LGHNA and CDR2 is YSLEER in the germline V gene. CDR3 sequence reads: CASSHGLPGTKYEQYF. CDR3 bases: TGCGCCAGCAGCCACGGTCTCCCCGGGACAAAATACGAGCAGTACTTC.

The gene calls are TRBV6-1 and TRBJ1-6, with unresolved D. This CDR3 has 16 residues. The V end was cut by 2 bases, the J end by 8 bases, with 16 bases between. CDR1 and CDR2 (germline): MNHNS, SASEGT. The CDR3 spells CASSEWGGSRYSPLHF. The CDR3 DNA sequence: TGTGCCAGCAGTGAATGGGGAGGGTCTAGGTATTCACCCCTCCACTTT.

This clone was seen once. V gene TRBV15 combines with J gene TRBJ2-4, with 12 nucleotides matching TRBD2. There are 16 residues in the CDR3. The germline CDR1 and CDR2 sequences are LNHNV and YYDKDF (reference sequence). Unmatched junction bases numbered 3, after V lost 0 bases and J lost 6 bases. CDR3 nucleotide sequence: TGTGCCACCAGCAGAGAACTAGCGGGAGGCGGAAACATTCAGTACTTC. It is translated as CATSRELAGGGNIQYF.

As concerns this clone: A much larger clone differs by one base, so this may be a read error. J is TRBJ2-1 and V is TRBV6-5; no reliable D call. Germline V gene sequence: CDR1 MNHEY, CDR2 SVGAGI. Trimming removed 6 bases at V and 3 bases at J, with 3 bases between. The CDR3 runs 11 residues. CDR3 sequence reads: CASSLYNEQFF. CDR3 in DNA: TGTGCCAGCAGCCTCTACAATGAGCAGTTCTTC.

The chain is built from TRBV25-1 and TRBJ1-4, with D possibly being TRBD1 (5 bases). V shed 7 bases and J shed 7 bases, with 22 bases lying between them. The CDR3 covers 16 residues. Per germline, CDR1 MGHDK and CDR2 SYGVNS. The CDR3 here is CASTSGRQGKGEKLFF. The CDR3 region has the DNA TGTGCCAGCACTTCTGGGAGGCAGGGTAAGGGTGAAAAACTGTTTTTT.

In this sample, this clone turned up a few times. This rearrangement joins TRBV19 to TRBJ2-2; 7 bases are a match to TRBD2. The CDR3 consists of 17 residues. From germline, CDR1 is LNHDA and CDR2 SQIVND (reference sequence). V was clipped by 7 bases and J by 4 bases; unmatched bases: 15. The CDR3 coding sequence is TGTGCCAGTACCCCGATGGGGCTAGCGGAGGTCACCGGGGAGCTGTTTTTT. Translation gives CASTPMGLAEVTGELFF.

This sequence joins TRBV9 and TRBJ1-1; D uncertain. Trimming took 0 bases from V and 9 from J, leaving 15 bases between them. Germline CDR1 is SGDLS and CDR2 is YYNGEE. The CDR3 totals 14 residues. The CDR3 here is CASSVAERSSQAFF. CDR3 sequence (DNA): TGTGCCAGCAGCGTAGCTGAACGGAGTAGCCAAGCTTTCTTT.

The chain employs TRBV6-5 and TRBJ2-2; the match to TRBD1 covers 10 bases. Trimming cost V 9 bases and J 3 bases; bases outside gene matches: 4. The CDR3 length is 14 residues. Germline V lookup: CDR1 MNHEY, CDR2 SVGAGI. The CDR3: CARPGQGHTGELFF. In nucleotides, the CDR3 is TGTGCCAGACCGGGACAGGGGCACACCGGGGAGCTGTTTTTT.

V usage is TRBV6-6 and J usage is TRBJ1-1, with 7 bases lining up with TRBD1. J gave up 4 bases and V 6 bases, and 5 bases lay outside the gene matches. CDR1 and CDR2 from the germline V gene are MNHNY and SVGAGI (reference sequence). The CDR3 loop spans 13 amino acids. CDR3 sequence (DNA): TGTGCCAGCAGGTCAGGGACAGTCACTGAAGCTTTCTTT. The encoded protein is CASRSGTVTEAFF.

The chain links TRBV28 to TRBJ2-1, with TRBD1 identical over 7 bases. V gave up 6 bases and J gave up 5 bases; unmatched junction bases: 4. This CDR3 is built from 13 residues. CDR1 and CDR2 (germline): MDHEN, SYDVKM. CDR3 protein: CASRKTGNNEQFF. The CDR3 nucleotides are TGTGCCAGCAGAAAGACAGGGAACAATGAGCAGTTCTTC. Full variable domain (rest looked up from reference TRBV28 and TRBJ2-1): DVKVTQSSRYLVKRTGEKVFLECVQDMDHENMFWYRQDPGLGLRLIYFSYDVKMKEKGDIPEGYSVSREKKERFSLILESASTNQTSMYLCASRKTGNNEQFFGPGTRLTVL.

This chain joins TRBV6-5 and TRBJ1-1; D may be TRBD1 (6 bases). The V gene's germline CDR1 is MNHEY and CDR2 SVGAGI. V lost 8 bases and J lost 8, with 15 bases in between. This CDR3 contains 12 residues. This CDR3 reads CASSGSDREAFF. The CDR3 DNA is TGTGCCAGCTCGGGCTCGGACAGAGAAGCTTTCTTT.

This clone was detected only once. CDR3 amino acids: CASSPGTGKQETQYF. The CDR3 bases are TGTGCCAGCTCACCGGGGACAGGGAAACAAGAGACCCAGTACTTC. This sequence joins TRBV18 and TRBJ2-5, with 9 bases that match TRBD1. V dropped 3 bases and J dropped 2; count of bases not matched to a gene: 4. Germline V lookup: CDR1 KGHSH, CDR2 LQKENI. The CDR3 length is 15 residues.

In this sample, this clone turned up once. The rearrangement links TRBV7-2 to TRBJ1-2; 11 bases line up with TRBD1. Trimming removed 4 bases from V and 3 bases from J; junction bases left unmatched: 4. Germline loops: CDR1 SGHTA, CDR2 FQGNSA. The length of the CDR3 is 15 residues. The CDR3: CASSSRTGGYYGYTF. The CDR3 DNA follows: TGTGCCAGCAGCTCTCGGACAGGGGGCTACTATGGCTACACCTTC.

V usage is TRBV2 and J usage is TRBJ1-1; 7 bases agree with TRBD1. The CDR3 has 12 residues. Losses at the gene ends were 7 bases for V and 1 base for J; bases not matched to a gene: 0. The V gene's germline CDR1 is SNHLY and CDR2 FYNNEI. For the CDR3, the DNA is TGTGCCAGCAACAGGGGGAACACTGAAGCTTTCTTT. This codes for CASNRGNTEAFF. Based on the CDR3 plus reference TRBV2 and TRBJ1-1, the full variable domain is EPEVTQTPSHQVTQMGQEVILRCVPISNHLYFYWYRQILGQKVEFLVSFYNNEISEKSEIFDDQFSVERPDGSNFTLKIRSTKLEDSAMYFCASNRGNTEAFFGQGTRLTVV.

This clone was detected only a few times. V usage is TRBV11-2 and J usage is TRBJ2-7, with a tentative D call TRBD2 (6 bases). V dropped 4 bases and J dropped 6 bases, with 16 bases sitting between them. The CDR3 has 14 amino acids. Germline assignment: CDR1 SGHAT and CDR2 FQNNGV. CDR3 sequence: CASSSGEHASEQYF. DNA of the CDR3: TGTGCCAGCAGCTCGGGGGAACATGCCAGCGAGCAGTACTTC.

This clone has just one count. The chain has TRBV7-2 and TRBJ2-2, with D tentatively TRBD1 (5 bases). This CDR3 region has 13 residues. Germline V lookup: CDR1 SGHTA, CDR2 FQGNSA. Trimming shortened V by 11 bases and J by 3 bases, and 13 bases separated the two germline ends. CDR3 DNA: TGTGCCTCAGGGCGCGTTGACACCGGGGAGCTGTTTTTT. Its protein is CASGRVDTGELFF.